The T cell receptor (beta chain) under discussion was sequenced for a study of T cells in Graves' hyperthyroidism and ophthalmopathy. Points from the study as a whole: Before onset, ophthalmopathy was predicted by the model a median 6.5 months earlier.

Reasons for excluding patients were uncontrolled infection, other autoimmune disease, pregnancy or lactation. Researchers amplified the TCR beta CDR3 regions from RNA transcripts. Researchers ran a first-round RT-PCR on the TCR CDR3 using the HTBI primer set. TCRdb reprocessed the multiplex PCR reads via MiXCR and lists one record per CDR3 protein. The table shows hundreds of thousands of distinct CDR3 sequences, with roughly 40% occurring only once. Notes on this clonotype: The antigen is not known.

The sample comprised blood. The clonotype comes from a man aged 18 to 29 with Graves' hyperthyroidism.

The CDR3 nucleotides read TGTGCCAGCAGCCCTCTGGCGGACGGGGAGCTGTTTTTT. Protein: CASSPLADGELFF. The rearrangement uses TRBV7-2 and TRBJ2-2; D not certain. V was cut by 5 bases and J by 7 bases, with 11 bases left in between. The CDR3 spans 13 residues. CDR1 is SGHTA, CDR2 FQGNSA, per germline.